The present entry profiles one T cell receptor (beta chain) with its context. Its antigen is unknown. The CDR3 extends over 17 amino acids. The germline CDR1 and CDR2 sequences are MNHNY and SVGAGI (reference sequence). V lost 7 bases to trimming and J lost 4 bases; unmatched junction nucleotides: 16. This sample was included in a study of glioma-infiltrating T cells. Study-level points and caveats: Tissue and blood shared very few CDR3 sequences.

TCR alpha and beta CDR3 regions were amplified from RNA using iRepertoire nested multiplex PCR. TCRdb reprocessed the multiplex PCR reads via MiXCR and lists one record per CDR3 protein. The sample records 100,000 to 150,000 distinct CDR3 sequences, around 23% being singletons. Material for sequencing was glioma tissue, nonneoplastic brain tissue, or PBMCs (not recorded which). This chain links TRBV6-6 with TRBJ2-3; 8 bases map to TRBD2. The TCR comes from a human donor with low-grade glioma or glioblastoma, undergoing nonglioma brain surgery, or in good health (not recorded which). DNA of the CDR3: TGTGCCAGCAAGGCGCATCTACCGGGACTAGAGCCAGATACGCAGTATTTT. It specifies CASKAHLPGLEPDTQYF.